Shown below are 25 T cell receptor beta chains from a single sample sequenced in a study of blood T cell repertoires in COVID-19. Produced via immunoSEQ multiplex PCR; TCRdb's table is partial and in-frame only. Of around 260,000 clones listed, 89% are singletons. Sequencing was done on a sample of peripheral blood. The receptors come from a woman between 35 and 50 years old who had recovered from COVID-19.

This clone has a handful of counts. The chain combines TRBV7-8 with TRBJ2-1; 7 nucleotides align to TRBD2. V shed 1 base and J 8 bases; nucleotides not matched to a gene: 11. Germline V CDR1 and CDR2: SGHVS, FQNEAQ. The CDR3 sequence is 16 residues long. The CDR3 DNA sequence: TGTGCCAGCAGCTTAGTGGCGTCTAGCGGTTTCTATGAGCAGTTCTTC. It codes for CASSLVASSGFYEQFF.

Note on this clone: The sample contains more than one DNA sequence encoding this CDR3. The chain joins TRBV19 to TRBJ1-5, with a tentative D call TRBD1 (5 bases). The CDR3 has 13 residues. V lost 2 bases to trimming and J lost 7 bases, with 9 bases between them. Germline values: CDR1 LNHDA, CDR2 SQIVND (reference sequence). The CDR3 is CASSIQGGQPQHF. The CDR3 DNA reads TGTGCCAGTAGTATACAGGGTGGGCAGCCCCAGCATTTT.

The chain is built from TRBV10-3 and TRBJ2-7; maybe TRBD1 (5 bases). This CDR3 region has 14 residues. V lost 0 bases and J lost 3, with 9 bases in between. Germline assignment: CDR1 ENHRY and CDR2 SYGVKD. CDR3 amino acids: CAISESGRDYEQYF. The CDR3 DNA reads TGTGCCATCAGTGAGTCGGGCAGGGACTACGAGCAGTACTTC.

The chain combines TRBV5-4 with TRBJ2-3, with TRBD2 identical over 10 bases. The germline V gene has CDR1 SGHNT and CDR2 YYREEE (reference sequence). The CDR3 is 16 residues long. Unmatched junction bases numbered 5, after V lost 0 bases and J lost 4 bases. The CDR3 nucleotides read TGTGCCAGCAGCTTGGTCGGAGGACTAGCGGCAGATACGCAGTATTTT. It encodes CASSLVGGLAADTQYF.

This clone was observed a few times. This chain links TRBV7-3 with TRBJ1-1; a weak D match, TRBD1 (5 bases). This CDR3 spans 15 amino acids. In germline, CDR1 is SGHTA, CDR2 FQGTGA. The V gene lost 1 base and the J gene lost 2 bases, with 11 bases spanning the gap. The CDR3 bases are TGTGCCAGCAGCTTAATGGGGGAGGGTAACACTGAAGCTTTCTTT. Amino acid sequence: CASSLMGEGNTEAFF.

This clone was counted a single time. The V gene is TRBV7-6, the J gene TRBJ1-1, with D possibly being TRBD1 (5 bases). Germline V gene data show CDR1 as SGHVS and CDR2 as FNYEAQ. V lost 1 base, J lost 3 bases, and 6 bases lay in between. The CDR3 loop spans 13 amino acids. CDR3 loop: CASSLVRDTEAFF. The CDR3 bases are TGTGCCAGCAGCTTAGTCAGGGACACTGAAGCTTTCTTT.

Worth noting for this clone: One junction end does not reproduce the germline sequence, and a read error may be involved. CDR3 bases: TGCAGCGTTGAAGATAAGACGAGGGCGTATTTT. Residues: CSVEDKTRAYF. V gene TRBV29-1 combines with J gene TRBJ1-5, with D unclear. The CDR3 covers 11 residues. CDR1 is SQVTM and CDR2 is ANQGSEA in the germline V gene. The full variable domain, completed using reference TRBV29-1 and TRBJ1-5, is SAVISQKPSRDICQRGTSLTIQCQVDSQVTMMFWYRQQPGQSLTLIATANQGSEATYESGFVIDKFPISRPNLTFSTLTVSNMSPEDSSIYLCSVEDKTRAYFGDGTRLSIL.

This sequence joins TRBV7-6 and TRBJ2-7, with D tentatively TRBD2 (5 bases). Trimming left V 1 base short and J 4 bases short, with 14 bases between. Germline V CDR1 and CDR2: SGHVS, FNYEAQ. This CDR3 comprises 15 residues. In DNA, the CDR3 is TGTGCCAGCAGCTTAGGCTCGGACGGGAAATACGAGCAGTACTTC. Protein product: CASSLGSDGKYEQYF. Full variable domain (outside the CDR3, taken from reference TRBV7-6 and TRBJ2-7): GAGVSQSPRYKVTKRGQDVALRCDPISGHVSLYWYRQALGQGPEFLTYFNYEAQQDKSGLPNDRFSAERPEGSISTLTIQRTEQRDSAMYRCASSLGSDGKYEQYFGPGTRLTVT.

The rearrangement links TRBV27 to TRBJ2-7, with 7 nucleotides matching TRBD1. Germline V gene sequence: CDR1 MNHEY, CDR2 SMNVEV (reference sequence). With 2 bases clipped from V and 3 bases from J, the junction kept 7 bases outside the gene matches. The CDR3 consists of 15 residues. CDR3 in amino acids: CASSLKGAGGYEQYF. CDR3 in DNA: TGTGCCAGCAGTTTAAAGGGGGCAGGGGGCTACGAGCAGTACTTC.

CDR3 protein: CASSQRTANTGELFF. CDR3 bases: TGTGCCAGCAGCCAACGGACAGCGAACACCGGGGAGCTGTTTTTT. The chain has TRBV3-1 (or the pseudogene TRBV3-2) and TRBJ2-2, with D tentatively TRBD1 (6 bases). CDR3 length equals 15 residues. The V gene lost 2 bases and the J gene lost 0 bases, with 7 bases spanning the gap. Germline V gene lookup returns CDR1 LGHDT and CDR2 YNNKEL (reference sequence).

This chain links TRBV5-6 with TRBJ2-5; a possible D gene is TRBD1 (6 bases). The CDR3 loop spans 15 amino acids. The germline V and J ends were trimmed by 4 bases and 5 bases, with 18 bases remaining between them. Germline assignment: CDR1 SGHDT and CDR2 YYEEEE. Here the CDR3 reads CASSVPGHWTETQYF. CDR3 DNA sequence: TGTGCCAGCAGCGTCCCGGGACACTGGACGGAGACCCAGTACTTC.

The rearrangement joins TRBV19 to TRBJ1-1; D may be TRBD1 (6 bases). Trimming removed 5 bases at V and 6 bases at J, with 13 bases between. Germline assignment: CDR1 LNHDA and CDR2 SQIVND (reference sequence). The CDR3 runs 13 residues. The CDR3 sequence: CASSYRGAAEAFF. The CDR3 nucleotides read TGTGCCAGTAGTTATCGGGGGGCCGCTGAAGCTTTCTTT.

The chain has TRBV7-3 and TRBJ2-6, with 7 bases matching TRBD1. The CDR3 covers 19 residues. With 3 bases clipped from V and 2 bases from J, the junction kept 13 bases outside the gene matches. The germline V gene encodes CDR1 SGHTA and CDR2 FQGTGA. The CDR3 protein is CASSFQTGLAFAGANVLTF. DNA for the CDR3: TGTGCCAGCAGCTTCCAGACAGGGTTGGCCTTCGCTGGGGCCAACGTCCTGACTTTC.

The rearrangement uses TRBV25-1 and TRBJ2-1; 9 nucleotides match TRBD2. The germline V gene has CDR1 MGHDK and CDR2 SYGVNS. The CDR3 runs to 18 residues. The V gene end was trimmed by 2 bases and the J gene end by 1 base; junction bases not matched to a gene: 9. Written as DNA, the CDR3 is TGTGCCAGCAGTGAAGTCGCCGGGCTAGCGGGATCCTACAATGAGCAGTTCTTC. Encoded protein: CASSEVAGLAGSYNEQFF.

This clone was recorded once. The genes are TRBV4-1 and TRBJ2-1; no clear D gene. This CDR3 has 12 amino acids. Trimming removed 1 base from V and 7 bases from J, with 5 bases in between. The V gene's germline CDR1 is MGHRA and CDR2 YSYEKL. This CDR3 reads CASSQGSNEQFF. DNA of the CDR3: TGCGCCAGCAGCCAAGGTTCTAATGAGCAGTTCTTC.

There are a few counts of this clone. This chain uses TRBV1 with TRBJ1-4. TRBV1 is tagged as a pseudogene. CDR3 length: 16 residues. This CDR3 reads CTSSQGLRGEDEKLFF. The CDR3 DNA reads TGCACCAGCAGCCAAGGCCTCCGGGGGGAAGATGAAAAACTGTTTTTT.

The CDR3 coding sequence is TGCGCCAGCAGCCAAGAAGGTGGACAGCTTGAGTACTTC. Its translation: CASSQEGGQLEYF. The gene calls are TRBV4-1 and TRBJ2-4; D might be TRBD1 (6 bases). V was cut by 0 bases and J by 14 bases, with 14 bases left in between. Per the germline V gene, CDR1 is MGHRA and CDR2 is YSYEKL. The CDR3 loop spans 13 amino acids.

The chain is built from TRBV28 and TRBJ1-1; D remains unclear. V lost 10 bases, J lost 6 bases, and 18 bases lay in between. Germline V gene lookup returns CDR1 MDHEN and CDR2 SYDVKM. This CDR3 region has 13 residues. The CDR3 region is CATKEGAAPEAFF. The CDR3 nucleotides read TGTGCCACCAAGGAGGGAGCCGCTCCTGAAGCTTTCTTT. The variable domain in full, with the rest retrieved from reference TRBV28 and TRBJ1-1, is DVKVTQSSRYLVKRTGEKVFLECVQDMDHENMFWYRQDPGLGLRLIYFSYDVKMKEKGDIPEGYSVSREKKERFSLILESASTNQTSMYLCATKEGAAPEAFFGQGTRLTVV.

The chain's CDR3 is CATSETGGGVRAFF. The CDR3 nucleotides are TGTGCCACCAGCGAGACGGGCGGGGGTGTACGTGCTTTCTTT. The chain uses TRBV15 and TRBJ1-1; possible D gene TRBD1, 5 bases. Germline CDR1 LNHNV, CDR2 YYDKDF (reference sequence). V gave up 5 bases and J gave up 11 bases, with 21 bases separating them. This CDR3 contains 14 residues.

DNA of the CDR3: TGTGCCAGCAGCTCACTAGCCACCGAGACCCAGTACTTC. Its translation: CASSSLATETQYF. V gene TRBV3-1 (or the pseudogene TRBV3-2) combines with J gene TRBJ2-5; D perhaps matches TRBD2 (6 bases). Germline V gives CDR1 LGHDT, CDR2 YNNKEL (reference sequence). Between the trimmed V and J ends, which lost 5 bases and 5 bases, there was a span of 12 bases. This CDR3 comprises 13 residues.

The CDR3 bases are TGTGCCAGCAGCTCCAGATGGACAGATTCAGATACGCAGTATTTT. Translation: CASSSRWTDSDTQYF. The chain employs TRBV7-2 and TRBJ2-3; D might be TRBD1 (6 bases). V dropped 4 bases and J dropped 4 bases, with 15 bases sitting between them. This CDR3 spans 15 amino acids. CDR1 is SGHTA and CDR2 is FQGNSA in the germline V gene.

This clone was found a few times. The chain uses TRBV4-1 and TRBJ2-7; 9 nucleotides align to TRBD2. The CDR3 totals 17 residues. V lost 2 bases and J lost 7; bases outside the gene matches: 15. Germline CDR1 and CDR2: MGHRA and YSYEKL. CDR3 DNA sequence: TGCGCCAGCAGCCAAAAAGGGGGGGTAGCGGGAGTGAGGGAGCAGTACTTC. Encoded protein: CASSQKGGVAGVREQYF.

The genes are TRBV11-3 and TRBJ1-3; D may be TRBD1 (5 bases). Germline CDR1 SGHNT, CDR2 YENEEA. This CDR3 region has 16 residues. The germline V and J ends were trimmed by 5 bases and 4 bases, with 18 bases remaining between them. CDR3 amino acids: CASSPRRGVIGNTIYF. The CDR3 nucleotides are TGTGCCAGCAGCCCCCGGCGGGGCGTAATCGGAAACACCATATATTTT. The complete variable domain, with remaining parts taken from reference TRBV11-3 and TRBJ1-3, reads EAGVVQSPRYKIIEKKQPVAFWCNPISGHNTLYWYLQNLGQGPELLIRYENEEAVDDSQLPKDRFSAERLKGVDSTLKIQPAELGDSAVYLCASSPRRGVIGNTIYFGEGSWLTVV.

The chain carries TRBV2 and TRBJ2-7, with TRBD2 matching over 9 bases. V trimming: 4 bases; J trimming: 11 bases; junction bases outside the gene matches: 6. Germline V lookup: CDR1 SNHLY, CDR2 FYNNEI. This CDR3 contains 12 residues. CDR3 protein: CASSGEREVEYF. The CDR3 DNA reads as TGTGCCAGCAGTGGTGAGCGGGAGGTGGAGTACTTC.

The chain employs TRBV6-2 or TRBV6-3 and TRBJ2-3, with 7 bases matching TRBD2. CDR3 length: 15 residues. V was pared by 5 bases and J by 1 base, with 6 bases of the junction left unmatched. Per the germline V gene, CDR1 is MNHEY and CDR2 is SVGEGT. The CDR3: CASSTSGIGTDTQYF. The CDR3 bases are TGTGCCAGCAGTACGAGCGGGATAGGCACAGATACGCAGTATTTT.